This T cell receptor beta chain was profiled in a study of T cell changes during pregnancy in multiple sclerosis. CDR1 SNHLY and CDR2 FYNNEI come from the germline V gene. Trimming cost V 6 bases and J 2 bases; bases outside gene matches: 5. The CDR3 consists of 15 residues. The repertoire was sequenced with immunoSEQ multiplex PCR; TCRdb's copy has only in-frame clones and lacks some. The sample includes roughly 90,000 clones, 80% to 95% of them seen just once. Material: peripheral blood, obtained in the first trimester of pregnancy. J is TRBJ2-1 and V is TRBV2; 9 bases agree with TRBD1. The receptor was isolated from a female donor with multiple sclerosis, enrolled in a pregnancy study. The CDR3 sequence: CASSGDRGAYNEQFF. As DNA, the CDR3 is TGTGCCAGCAGCGGAGACAGGGGGGCCTACAATGAGCAGTTCTTC.